This T cell receptor (beta chain) was recorded in a study of T-cell memory formation after mild COVID-19. On the study more broadly: For the most part, TCR clusters were specific to one donor.

In this sample, this clonotype turned up a few times. Its specificity is unknown. With 6 bases removed from V and 4 bases from J, the gap between germline ends came to 18 bases. The CDR3 is 15 residues long. Germline lookup yields CDR1 KGHSH and CDR2 LQKENI. General study findings and limits: While clones contracting from day 15 to 85 were balanced between CD4 and CD8, later expanders leaned CD4+.

Each CDR3 protein is one row after TCRdb ran MiXCR on the 5' RACE reads. The table lists about 150,000 distinct CDR3 sequences, roughly 13% of them singletons. The sample was PBMCs or a T cell subset sorted from them (not recorded which). The J gene is TRBJ1-1, the V gene TRBV18; perhaps TRBD1 as D (5 bases). This TCR was sampled from a man younger than 30 who had mild COVID-19 (a few samples of this study predate the infection). Cell type and time point are not known. The DNA for the CDR3 is TGTGCCAGCTCGTCTTCACAGGCGGAGATCACTGAAGCTTTCTTT. As protein: CASSSSQAEITEAFF.